The T cell receptor beta chain under discussion was sequenced for a study of CD8 T cells in ankylosing spondylitis. Study-wide points: In ankylosing spondylitis blood, a motif of roughly 8 highly homologous TCR beta variants appeared characteristic.

This clonotype has at least ten counts. Its antigen is currently unknown. TCRdb redid the calling of the 5' RACE reads with MiXCR, one entry per CDR3 protein. The table lists more than 300,000 distinct CDR3 sequences, 8% of them singletons. Trimming removed 6 bases from V and 4 bases from J, with 10 bases in between. The CDR3 has 12 amino acids. This receptor was taken from a male donor with ankylosing spondylitis. The V gene is TRBV12-3 or TRBV12-4, the J gene TRBJ2-7; D is unresolved. The sequenced sample consisted of blood, either unsorted or a sorted T cell fraction (not recorded which). The CDR3 DNA sequence: TGTGCCAGCAGCATCAGCGAATACGAGCAGTACTTC. Protein product: CASSISEYEQYF.